This paragraph reports one T cell receptor beta chain. This entry comes from a study of technical replicates of blood from a few donors. Here immunoSEQ multiplex PCR was the method, and the copy in TCRdb shows in-frame clones only, minus some. The sample has just over 95,000 clones; about 95% are singletons. Germline V CDR1 and CDR2: MNHEY, SMNVEV (reference sequence). The CDR3 has 14 amino acids. V lost 3 bases and J 7 bases, leaving 13 bases between the germline ends. The origin of this receptor is a human donor in good health. The chain couples TRBV27 to TRBJ2-1; D might be TRBD2 (7 bases). The sequenced material came from T cells isolated from PBMCs. CDR3 in amino acids: CASSFQGRGNEQFF. The CDR3 DNA reads TGTGCCAGCAGTTTCCAGGGGAGGGGAAATGAGCAGTTCTTC.